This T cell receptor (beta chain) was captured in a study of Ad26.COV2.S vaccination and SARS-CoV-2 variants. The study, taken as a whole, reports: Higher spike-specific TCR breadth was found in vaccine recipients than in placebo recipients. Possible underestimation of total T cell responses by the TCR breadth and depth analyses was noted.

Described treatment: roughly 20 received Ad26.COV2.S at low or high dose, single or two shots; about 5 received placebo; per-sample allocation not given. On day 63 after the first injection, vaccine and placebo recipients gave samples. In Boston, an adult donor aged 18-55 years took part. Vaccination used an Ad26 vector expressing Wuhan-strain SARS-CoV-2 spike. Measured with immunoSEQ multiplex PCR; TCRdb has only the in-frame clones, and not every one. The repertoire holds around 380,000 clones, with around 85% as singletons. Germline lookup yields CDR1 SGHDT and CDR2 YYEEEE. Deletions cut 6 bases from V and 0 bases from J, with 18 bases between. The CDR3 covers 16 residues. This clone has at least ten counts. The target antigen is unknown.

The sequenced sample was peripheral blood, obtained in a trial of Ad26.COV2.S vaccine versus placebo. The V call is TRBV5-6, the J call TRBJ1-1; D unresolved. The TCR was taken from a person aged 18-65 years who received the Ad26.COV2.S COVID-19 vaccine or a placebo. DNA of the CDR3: TGTGCCAGCACTTCCCGGTTCGGGCCGCTGAACACTGAAGCTTTCTTT. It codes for CASTSRFGPLNTEAFF.